This T cell receptor (beta chain) was identified in a study of beta chain features in type 1 diabetes. About this clone itself: It may be a read error: a sequence one base away is much more abundant.

As every portion of the isolated RNA was reverse transcribed, the sequencing read expressed TCRB transcripts. Generated by immunoSEQ multiplex PCR, the TCRdb table keeps only in-frame clones and is missing some. The sample has some 220,000 clones; about a tenth are singletons. CD4+ naive, central memory, regulatory and stem cell-like memory subsets were isolated by sorting on CD45RO/CCR7/CD25/CD127/CD95/CD27. The ends lost 5 bases at V and 0 bases at J; junction bases unmatched: 5. The CDR3 runs 16 residues. CDR1 SGHVS and CDR2 FQNEAQ come from the germline V gene. The receptor was isolated from a man in his late teens or twenties in good health. The rearrangement links TRBV7-8 to TRBJ2-1, with TRBD2 matching over 9 bases. The sequencing sample was made of central memory CD4+ T cells from blood. CDR3 in DNA: TGTGCCAGCAGCCCCCGTAGCGGGAGCTCCTACAATGAGCAGTTCTTC. Translated, it gives CASSPRSGSSYNEQFF.